Below are 19 T cell receptor beta chains sequenced from a single sample in a study of regulatory T cells in long-lasting Graves disease (dated by TCRdb to 2020 to 2022). Taken with the paper, the label for time point translates to: newly diagnosed GD, antithyroid drugs for less than 3 months. For both TCR sequencing and RNA sequencing, RNA was extracted from PBMCs using TRIzol. The library came from multiplex PCR. Sequencing was performed on an Illumina HiSeq 4000. To build TCR beta libraries, CDR3 regions were amplified by Arm-PCR using iRepertoire HTBI primers. The raw public data were reprocessed by TCRdb itself: fastp quality trimming at Q25, MiXCR clonotype calling, in-frame beta chains only. One record per CDR3 amino acid sequence lists the most common genes and DNA. The sample table contains around 400,000 distinct CDR3 sequences; only one count was recorded for about 12% of them. The leading ten clones occupy under 20% of the sample.

This sample was also put to use in a study of T cells in Graves' hyperthyroidism and ophthalmopathy.

This specimen consisted of peripheral blood mononuclear cells (PBMCs), obtained at new diagnosis, from a patient treated with antithyroid drugs. These receptors came from a woman between 18 and 29 years old with Graves disease. Donor details come from another sample of the same person, matched by shared clones.

This clonotype was picked up a small number of times. The genes are TRBV11-2 and TRBJ2-3; 12 nucleotides align to TRBD2. Per germline, CDR1 SGHAT and CDR2 FQNNGV. This CDR3 has 17 residues. V dropped 4 bases and J dropped 5; count of bases not matched to a gene: 10. CDR3 coding DNA: TGTGCCAGCAGCTCCACCCGACTAGCGGGAGTTTTAGATACGCAGTATTTT. It is translated as CASSSTRLAGVLDTQYF.

This clonotype has ten or more counts. The chain links TRBV28 to TRBJ2-7; D is undetermined. Trimming stripped 8 bases from V and 3 bases from J, with 2 bases between. Germline V gene sequence: CDR1 MDHEN, CDR2 SYDVKM. The CDR3 consists of 9 residues. The CDR3 reads CASGYEQYF. The DNA for the CDR3 is TGTGCCAGCGGCTACGAGCAGTACTTC.

The sample holds a few counts of this clonotype. V usage is TRBV7-9 and J usage is TRBJ2-1; 10 nucleotides align to TRBD2. J was trimmed by 7 bases and V by 1 base; bases with no gene match: 10. The CDR3 has 17 amino acids. Germline V gene sequence: CDR1 SEHNR, CDR2 FQNEAQ (reference sequence). The CDR3 reads CASSLVGLAGELNEQFF. The CDR3 nucleotides read TGTGCCAGCAGCTTAGTGGGTCTAGCGGGAGAGCTTAATGAGCAGTTCTTC.

This clonotype was counted ten times or more. V usage is TRBV11-2 and J usage is TRBJ2-3, with D uncertain. Germline V CDR1 and CDR2: SGHAT, FQNNGV. V shed 1 base and J shed 7 bases, with 15 bases lying between them. The length of the CDR3 is 15 residues. For the CDR3, the DNA is TGTGCCAGCAGCTTAGTGGCCTCGTTAACACATACGCAGTATTTT. The encoded protein is CASSLVASLTHTQYF.

There are many counts of this clonotype. DNA of the CDR3: TGTGCCAGCAGCCCTCTCCCGTCAGCCTACGAGCAGTACTTC. Protein product: CASSPLPSAYEQYF. The rearrangement joins TRBV13 to TRBJ2-7, with unresolved D. V was trimmed by 5 bases and J by 2 bases, leaving 13 bases between them. The length of the CDR3 is 14 residues. CDR1 and CDR2 from the germline V gene are PRHDT and FYEKMQ (reference sequence).

This clonotype came up many times. This chain joins TRBV28 and TRBJ2-3; D is unresolved. Germline V gene lookup returns CDR1 MDHEN and CDR2 SYDVKM. Trimming left V 3 bases short and J 4 bases short, with 8 bases between. This CDR3 contains 13 residues. CDR3 coding DNA: TGTGCCAGCAGTTTGGGGTCCGCAGATACGCAGTATTTT. Residues: CASSLGSADTQYF.

Remarks on this clonotype: A much larger clonotype is one base distant, so this may be a read error. This chain uses TRBV28 with TRBJ2-5; D perhaps matches TRBD2 (6 bases). Germline values: CDR1 MDHEN, CDR2 SYDVKM. The length of the CDR3 is 15 residues. V lost 3 bases to trimming and J lost 2 bases, with 13 bases between them. The CDR3 DNA reads as TGTGCCAGCAGTTTGAGACTAGGGCGACAAGAGACCCAGTACTTC. It codes for CASSLRLGRQETQYF.

This clonotype was counted at least ten times. The chain recombines TRBV9 with TRBJ1-2; D is undetermined. The CDR3 sequence is 11 residues long. Germline assignment: CDR1 SGDLS and CDR2 YYNGEE. V lost 4 bases, J lost 11 bases, and 12 bases lay in between. CDR3 DNA sequence: TGTGCCAGCAGCAACTCCCGGGTGTACACCTTC. Translated: CASSNSRVYTF.

This clonotype has ten or more counts. This chain uses TRBV5-4 with TRBJ1-1, with 9 bases aligning to TRBD1. Per germline, CDR1 SGHNT and CDR2 YYREEE (reference sequence). This CDR3 comprises 16 residues. Unmatched junction bases numbered 9, after V lost 4 bases and J lost 2 bases. The CDR3 region is CASSAGQGMENTEAFF. The CDR3 coding sequence is TGTGCCAGCAGCGCCGGACAGGGGATGGAAAACACTGAAGCTTTCTTT.

This clonotype was picked up a small number of times. One end of the junction is discordant with germline, which a read error may explain. The chain employs TRBV2 and TRBJ1-2; 9 nucleotides match TRBD1. The CDR3 has 15 amino acids. The germline gives CDR1 SNHLY, CDR2 FYNNEI. CDR3 bases: TGTGCCAGCAGGGAAAACAGGGGGCGAAACTATGGCCACACCTTC. Amino acid sequence: CASRENRGRNYGHTF.

The table lists this clonotype with many counts. The CDR3 here is CASSGAPPGAQYF. DNA for the CDR3: TGTGCCAGCAGTGGCGCCCCCCCAGGGGCCCAGTACTTC. The rearrangement joins TRBV2 to TRBJ2-5; a possible D gene is TRBD1 (6 bases). The CDR3 has 13 amino acids. The V gene lost 4 bases and the J gene lost 9 bases, with 15 bases spanning the gap. Germline values: CDR1 SNHLY, CDR2 FYNNEI.

This clonotype was detected ten times or more. V gene TRBV13 combines with J gene TRBJ2-1; 8 nucleotides match TRBD2. The CDR3 totals 14 residues. J was trimmed by 6 bases and V by 3 bases; bases with no gene match: 4. Germline V gene data show CDR1 as PRHDT and CDR2 as FYEKMQ (reference sequence). The DNA of the CDR3 is TGTGCCAGCAGCTTGGTCGGGAGGGCCAATGAGCAGTTCTTC. Amino acid sequence: CASSLVGRANEQFF.

This clonotype was counted ten times or more. The rearrangement uses TRBV29-1 and TRBJ2-5; D is unclear. Germline V gene sequence: CDR1 SQVTM, CDR2 ANQGSEA. The CDR3 covers 8 residues. V lost 3 bases and J lost 7, with 0 bases in between. For the CDR3, the DNA is TGCAGCGTTGAGACCCAGTACTTC. Translation: CSVETQYF.

This clonotype was counted many times. CDR3 sequence reads: CASSYSFGYEQYF. In nucleotides, the CDR3 is TGTGCCAGCAGTTACTCTTTTGGCTACGAGCAGTACTTC. This rearrangement joins TRBV6-5 to TRBJ2-7; D is ambiguous. There are 13 residues in the CDR3. Between the trimmed V and J ends, which lost 0 bases and 3 bases, there was a span of 6 bases. Germline V gene sequence: CDR1 MNHEY, CDR2 SVGAGI.

There are a few counts of this clonotype. The genes are TRBV6-2 or TRBV6-3 and TRBJ2-2, with D possibly being TRBD2 (6 bases). Germline V gene data show CDR1 as MNHEY and CDR2 as SVGEGT. This CDR3 region has 15 residues. V lost 6 bases, J lost 4 bases, and 15 bases lay in between. The CDR3 sequence: CASRRGLGGTGELFF. The DNA of the CDR3 is TGTGCCAGCAGGAGGGGCCTCGGGGGCACCGGGGAGCTGTTTTTT.

This clonotype was counted at least ten times. The V gene is TRBV10-3, the J gene TRBJ1-2, with 7 bases identical to TRBD1. Germline V gene sequence: CDR1 ENHRY, CDR2 SYGVKD. The CDR3 is made up of 16 amino acids. V was pared by 6 bases and J by 1 base, with 11 bases of the junction left unmatched. DNA for the CDR3: TGTGCCATCAGAGAACAGGGGCCGCCATATAACTATGGCTACACCTTC. Protein sequence: CAIREQGPPYNYGYTF.

The table lists this clonotype with many counts. The gene calls are TRBV4-2 and TRBJ2-5; D is undetermined. Germline V CDR1 and CDR2: LGHNA, YNFKEQ. Trimming removed 0 bases at V and 2 bases at J, with 16 bases between. This CDR3 comprises 17 residues. The CDR3 loop reads CASSQESFRLVQETQYF. The CDR3 nucleotides read TGTGCCAGCAGCCAAGAAAGTTTTCGGCTTGTACAAGAGACCCAGTACTTC.

This clonotype was recorded many times. The chain links TRBV12-3 or TRBV12-4 to TRBJ1-1, with a tentative D call TRBD1 (5 bases). The CDR3 sequence is 12 residues long. V lost 2 bases and J 10 bases, leaving 11 bases between the germline ends. The CDR3 reads CASSLSGVGAFF. The DNA of the CDR3 is TGTGCCAGCAGTTTATCGGGGGTTGGAGCTTTCTTT.

This clonotype was seen many times. The CDR3 carries no conserved terminal phenylalanine or tryptophan, so it likely arises from a read error. Because the CDR3's place on the DNA is in doubt, the DNA is left out and the CDR3 is given as listed by TCRdb. This chain uses TRBV30 with TRBJ1-2; the D call in the table, TRBD1, was not verified against the DNA. Germline lookup yields CDR1 GTSNPN and CDR2 SVGIG (reference sequence). The CDR3 has 16 amino acids, counting both end residues. CDR3 amino acids: CAWRSGIWGTGSASVY.